A single sample is the source of the 24 T cell receptor beta chains below, sequenced in a study of cytomegalovirus exposure and HLA in healthy donors. A multiplex PCR was run with 60 Vbeta primers and 13 Jbeta primers. Here immunoSEQ multiplex PCR was the method, and the copy in TCRdb shows in-frame clones only, minus some. The sample lists some 200,000 clones, around four fifths occurring once. Input material: PBMCs. Every receptor here comes from a woman between 50 and 59 years old in good health and CMV-seropositive.

This chain uses TRBV7-8 with TRBJ2-7, with a tentative D call TRBD1 (6 bases). The germline CDR1 and CDR2 sequences are SGHVS and FQNEAQ. Deletions cut 3 bases from V and 5 bases from J, with 20 bases between. The CDR3 has 16 residues. The CDR3 DNA reads as TGTGCCAGCAGCTTGGGGGCGGCAGGGGCCCATGACGAGCAGTACTTC. Its translation is CASSLGAAGAHDEQYF.

This clone showed up just once. CDR3 nucleotide sequence: TGTGCCAGCAGCTTGGTTAGGACAGGGGGGAAAGATACGCAGTATTTT. Its translation is CASSLVRTGGKDTQYF. This chain connects TRBV5-4 to TRBJ2-3; 10 bases fit TRBD1. This CDR3 is built from 16 residues. Trimming removed 0 bases from V and 5 bases from J; junction bases left unmatched: 6. In germline, CDR1 is SGHNT, CDR2 YYREEE (reference sequence).

Turning to this clone: This sample includes further DNA sequences coding for the same CDR3. The chain has TRBV30 and TRBJ2-1, with D perhaps TRBD2 (5 bases). Trimming removed 2 bases at V and 7 bases at J, with 9 bases between. Germline-derived CDR1 and CDR2 are GTSNPN and SVGIG (reference sequence). CDR3 size: 12 residues. Written as DNA, the CDR3 is TGTGCCTGGAGTAGTAGCGAGAATGAGCAGTTCTTC. Protein sequence: CAWSSSENEQFF. Based on the CDR3 plus reference TRBV30 and TRBJ2-1, the full variable domain is SQTIHQWPATLVQPVGSPLSLECTVEGTSNPNLYWYRQAAGRGLQLLFYSVGIGQISSEVPQNLSASRPQDRQFILSSKKLLLSDSGFYLCAWSSSENEQFFGPGTRLTVL.

This chain links TRBV10-3 with TRBJ2-5; 8 bases fit TRBD1. The CDR3 is 13 residues long. Germline CDR1 reads ENHRY; CDR2 reads SYGVKD. The junction had 13 bases not matched to a gene; V was cut back by 8 bases and J by 11 bases. The DNA of the CDR3 is TGTGCCATCGGGGACAGGTGGTCGTATGAGCAGTACTTC. Its translation: CAIGDRWSYEQYF.

The gene calls are TRBV2 and TRBJ2-7, with TRBD2 matching over 9 bases. The trim removed 6 bases at V and 4 bases at J, leaving 4 bases unmatched. The CDR3 totals 13 residues. Germline assignment: CDR1 SNHLY and CDR2 FYNNEI. The CDR3 loop is CASRGTSRYEQYF. The CDR3 DNA is TGTGCCAGCAGGGGGACTAGCCGATACGAGCAGTACTTC.

This clone was found a few times. The chain links TRBV9 to TRBJ1-6, with a possible D match to TRBD1 (6 bases). Germline values: CDR1 SGDLS, CDR2 YYNGEE. V lost 4 bases and J 9 bases, leaving 14 bases between the germline ends. This CDR3 contains 14 residues. Here the CDR3 reads CASSTGTTGSPLHF. The CDR3 DNA reads TGTGCCAGCAGCACTGGGACGACAGGTTCACCCCTCCACTTT.

A single count supports this clone. The chain employs TRBV10-3 and TRBJ1-1; 11 bases are a match to TRBD1. The trim removed 4 bases at V and 1 base at J, leaving 5 bases unmatched. This CDR3 has 16 amino acids. Germline CDR1 and CDR2: ENHRY and SYGVKD. As DNA, the CDR3 is TGTGCCATCAGTGTGGAAGGACAGGGGGCGAACACTGAAGCTTTCTTT. Amino acid sequence: CAISVEGQGANTEAFF.

This clone has a handful of counts. The chain has TRBV30 and TRBJ2-1; 13 nucleotides agree with TRBD2. There are 16 residues in the CDR3. The germline V gene has CDR1 GTSNPN and CDR2 SVGIG (reference sequence). Trimming cost V 2 bases and J 1 base; bases outside gene matches: 2. CDR3 sequence reads: CAWSKGLAGSYNEQFF. As DNA, the CDR3 is TGTGCCTGGAGTAAGGGACTAGCGGGGTCCTACAATGAGCAGTTCTTC.

This chain uses TRBV6-5 with TRBJ1-5, with TRBD1 identical over 10 bases. Trimming at V came to 5 bases and at J to 4 bases, leaving 5 bases not matched to a gene. Per the germline V gene, CDR1 is MNHEY and CDR2 is SVGAGI. This CDR3 has 15 residues. The CDR3 spells CASSRGQGENQPQHF. The CDR3 DNA is TGTGCCAGCAGTCGTGGACAGGGGGAGAATCAGCCCCAGCATTTT.

V and J are TRBV9 and TRBJ1-5, with 7 bases fitting TRBD1. This CDR3 contains 17 residues. CDR1 and CDR2 from the germline V gene are SGDLS and YYNGEE. V lost 2 bases, J lost 0 bases, and 8 bases stayed unmatched. In nucleotides, the CDR3 is TGTGCCAGCAGCGTGGGGGACAGATCATATAGCAATCAGCCCCAGCATTTT. This gives the protein CASSVGDRSYSNQPQHF. Combining the CDR3 with reference TRBV9 and TRBJ1-5 gives the whole variable domain DSGVTQTPKHLITATGQRVTLRCSPRSGDLSVYWYQQSLDQGLQFLIQYYNGEERAKGNILERFSAQQFPDLHSELNLSSLELGDSALYFCASSVGDRSYSNQPQHFGDGTRLSIL.

For the CDR3, the DNA is TGCGCCAGCAGCAAGGACAGCTATGGCTACACCTTC. Its protein is CASSKDSYGYTF. The chain employs TRBV5-1 and TRBJ1-2, with D possibly being TRBD1 (6 bases). The length of the CDR3 is 12 residues. With 4 bases removed from V and 4 bases from J, the gap between germline ends came to 8 bases. Germline CDR1 reads SGHRS; CDR2 reads YFSETQ.

This clone is a singleton in its sample. This chain uses TRBV5-4 with TRBJ2-3; D may be TRBD1 (5 bases). There are 15 residues in the CDR3. V lost 6 bases and J 5 bases, leaving 19 bases between the germline ends. Looked up from germline, CDR1 is SGHNT and CDR2 is YYREEE (reference sequence). The CDR3, as DNA: TGTGCCAGCACTTCTTGGGGCTCAGGGAAAGATACGCAGTATTTT. This sequence encodes CASTSWGSGKDTQYF.

The V call is TRBV18, the J call TRBJ1-5; TRBD1 aligns across 8 bases. The CDR3 extends over 19 amino acids. V lost 3 bases to trimming and J lost 0 bases; unmatched junction nucleotides: 13. CDR1 KGHSH and CDR2 LQKENI come from the germline V gene. This CDR3 is CASSPLEDRDHYSNQPQHF. For the CDR3, the DNA is TGTGCCAGCTCACCCCTCGAGGACAGGGACCACTATAGCAATCAGCCCCAGCATTTT.

The chain links TRBV14 to TRBJ2-3; 7 bases line up with TRBD2. With 4 bases clipped from V and 0 bases from J, the junction kept 4 bases outside the gene matches. From germline, CDR1 is SGHDN and CDR2 FVKESK. The CDR3 extends over 15 amino acids. The CDR3 DNA reads TGTGCCAGCAGCCGCCGGGAGGCTAGCACAGATACGCAGTATTTT. Translation gives CASSRREASTDTQYF.

In its sample, this clone was seen a few times. This chain connects TRBV19 to TRBJ2-1; the match to TRBD2 covers 7 bases. Germline loops: CDR1 LNHDA, CDR2 SQIVND (reference sequence). Trimming took 6 bases from V and 4 from J; bases not matched to a gene: 6. The CDR3 spans 14 residues. The CDR3: CASRPGLPYNEQFF. The CDR3 coding sequence is TGTGCCAGTAGACCGGGACTACCTTACAATGAGCAGTTCTTC. Filled out from reference TRBV19 and TRBJ2-1, the complete variable domain reads DGGITQSPKYLFRKEGQNVTLSCEQNLNHDAMYWYRQDPGQGLRLIYYSQIVNDFQKGDIAEGYSVSREKKESFPLTVTSAQKNPTAFYLCASRPGLPYNEQFFGPGTRLTVL.

The V call is TRBV11-2, the J call TRBJ2-1; D unresolved. Trimming removed 3 bases from V and 5 bases from J, with 8 bases in between. This CDR3 is 13 amino acids long. Per germline, CDR1 SGHAT and CDR2 FQNNGV. The CDR3 protein is CASSLLEDNEQFF. The DNA of the CDR3 is TGTGCCAGCAGCTTGCTTGAGGACAATGAGCAGTTCTTC.

The rearrangement joins TRBV2 to TRBJ1-2; TRBD1 matches 11 bases. V was clipped by 8 bases and J by 7 bases; unmatched bases: 6. This CDR3 has 13 residues. Germline CDR1 reads SNHLY; CDR2 reads FYNNEI. For the CDR3, the DNA is TGTGCCAGCCAAATTGGGACAGGGGGTGGCTACACCTTC. It encodes CASQIGTGGGYTF.

The chain couples TRBV10-3 to TRBJ2-5; a weak D match, TRBD1 (5 bases). CDR1 ENHRY and CDR2 SYGVKD come from the germline V gene. The CDR3 is 15 residues long. V lost 2 bases and J lost 2, with 12 bases in between. The CDR3 here is CAISERQGSQETQYF. CDR3 DNA: TGTGCCATCAGTGAGAGGCAGGGAAGTCAAGAGACCCAGTACTTC.

This clone showed up just once. The V and J genes are TRBV29-1 and TRBJ2-1; TRBD2 matches at 10 bases. This CDR3 has 14 amino acids. Germline-derived CDR1 and CDR2 are SQVTM and ANQGSEA. V shed 2 bases, J shed 2 bases, and the junction held 0 bases outside the gene matches. Here the CDR3 DNA reads TGCAGCGTTGAACTAGCGGGAGCCTACAATGAGCAGTTCTTC. It yields the protein CSVELAGAYNEQFF.

The chain has TRBV29-1 and TRBJ1-4; D is possibly TRBD1 (6 bases). The CDR3 totals 14 residues. Trimming removed 7 bases from V and 8 bases from J, with 20 bases in between. Germline V gives CDR1 SQVTM, CDR2 ANQGSEA. DNA for the CDR3: TGCAGCGCCCAAACACCAGGGGATGGGGAAAAACTGTTTTTT. Its translation: CSAQTPGDGEKLFF.

The genes are TRBV15 and TRBJ1-1, with 7 bases fitting TRBD1. The V and J ends lost 2 bases and 11 bases, in that order; junction bases with no gene match: 11. Germline V lookup: CDR1 LNHNV, CDR2 YYDKDF (reference sequence). The CDR3 has 14 amino acids. The CDR3 sequence is CATSRRDSLRGAFF. The CDR3 nucleotides read TGTGCCACCAGCAGACGGGACAGCCTTAGAGGGGCTTTCTTT.

This CDR3 is CSVVAGTDTQYF. The CDR3 DNA sequence: TGCAGCGTTGTCGCAGGGACAGATACGCAGTATTTT. The rearrangement links TRBV29-1 to TRBJ2-3, with a tentative D call TRBD1 (5 bases). CDR1 and CDR2 (germline): SQVTM, ANQGSEA. CDR3 size: 12 residues. Trimming removed 4 bases at V and 3 bases at J, with 8 bases between.

This clone occurred a few times. The chain employs TRBV6-5 and TRBJ1-1, with TRBD1 matching over 10 bases. Germline CDR1 MNHEY, CDR2 SVGAGI. This CDR3 contains 15 residues. With 2 bases clipped from V and 5 bases from J, the junction kept 5 bases outside the gene matches. For the CDR3, the DNA is TGTGCCAGCAGTTACCGGACAGGGGGACAGACTGAAGCTTTCTTT. It yields the protein CASSYRTGGQTEAFF.

This clone was seen more than once but under ten times. The chain joins TRBV19 to TRBJ1-2; D not resolved. The CDR3 spans 14 residues. CDR1 is LNHDA, CDR2 SQIVND, per germline (reference sequence). The V end lost 5 bases, the J end lost 4 bases, and 14 bases lay between the germline ends. Here the CDR3 reads CASSPYPGVYGYTF. CDR3 coding DNA: TGTGCCAGTAGTCCATACCCCGGGGTCTATGGCTACACCTTC.